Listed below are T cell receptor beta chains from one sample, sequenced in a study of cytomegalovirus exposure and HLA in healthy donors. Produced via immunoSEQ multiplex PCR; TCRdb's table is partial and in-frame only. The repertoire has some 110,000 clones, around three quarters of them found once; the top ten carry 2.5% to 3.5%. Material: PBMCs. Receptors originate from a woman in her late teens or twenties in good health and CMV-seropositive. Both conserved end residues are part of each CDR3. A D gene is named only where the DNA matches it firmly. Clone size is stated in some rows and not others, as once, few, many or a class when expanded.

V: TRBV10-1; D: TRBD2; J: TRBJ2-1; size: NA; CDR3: CASSESTSGRFEQFF; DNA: TGCGCCAGCAGTGAGTCCACTAGCGGGAGATTTGAGCAGTTCTTC
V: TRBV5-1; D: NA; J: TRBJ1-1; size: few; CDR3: CASRSSGNTEAFF; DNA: TGCGCCAGCCGCTCGAGTGGGAACACTGAAGCTTTCTTT
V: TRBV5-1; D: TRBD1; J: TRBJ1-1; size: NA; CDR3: CASSLRPPDRGRRNTEAFF; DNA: TGCGCCAGCAGCTTGCGACCCCCGGACAGGGGGCGCCGGAACACTGAAGCTTTCTTT
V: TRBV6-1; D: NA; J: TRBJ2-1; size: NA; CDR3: CASSEALAVTYNEQFF; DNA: TGTGCCAGCAGTGAAGCGCTTGCGGTTACCTACAATGAGCAGTTCTTC
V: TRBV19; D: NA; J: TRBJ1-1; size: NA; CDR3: CASSQDRTNTEAFF; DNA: TGTGCCAGTAGCCAAGACAGAACGAACACTGAAGCTTTCTTT
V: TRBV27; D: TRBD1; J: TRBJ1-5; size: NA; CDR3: CASSSRDREPSTIYQPQHF; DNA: TGTGCCAGCAGCTCCCGGGACAGGGAACCATCAACGATCTATCAGCCCCAGCATTTT
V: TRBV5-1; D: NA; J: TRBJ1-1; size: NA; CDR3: CASSLEGGPEAFF; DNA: TGCGCCAGCAGCTTGGAAGGGGGTCCTGAAGCTTTCTTT
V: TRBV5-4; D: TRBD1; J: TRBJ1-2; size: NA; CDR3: CASSVKGAGDGYTF; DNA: TGTGCCAGCAGCGTTAAGGGGGCAGGGGATGGCTACACCTTC
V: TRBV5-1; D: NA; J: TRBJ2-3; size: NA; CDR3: CASKIYYTDTQYF; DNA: TGCGCCAGCAAAATTTATTACACAGATACGCAGTATTTT
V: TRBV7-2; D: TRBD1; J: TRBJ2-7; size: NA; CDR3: CASSLGPGGNYEQYF; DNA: TGTGCCAGCAGCTTAGGGCCAGGGGGCAACTACGAGCAGTACTTC
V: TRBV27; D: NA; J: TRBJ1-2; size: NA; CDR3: CASSLYPGTSGYTF; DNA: TGTGCCAGCAGTTTATACCCCGGGACATCTGGCTACACCTTC
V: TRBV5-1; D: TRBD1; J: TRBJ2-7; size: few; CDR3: CASSPGQANYEQYF; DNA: TGCGCCAGCAGCCCCGGACAGGCGAACTACGAGCAGTACTTC
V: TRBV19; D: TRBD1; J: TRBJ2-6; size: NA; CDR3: CASRWTGETYSGANVLTF; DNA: TGTGCCAGTAGGTGGACAGGGGAAACATACTCTGGGGCCAACGTCCTGACTTTC
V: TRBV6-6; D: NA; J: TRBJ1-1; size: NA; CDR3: CASTPEVNTEAFF; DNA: TGTGCCAGCACCCCCGAGGTAAACACTGAAGCTTTCTTT
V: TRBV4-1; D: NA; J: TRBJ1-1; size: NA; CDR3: CASSQHVTGMNTEAFF; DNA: TGCGCCAGCAGCCAACATGTCACAGGGATGAACACTGAAGCTTTCTTT
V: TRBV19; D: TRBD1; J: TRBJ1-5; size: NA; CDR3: CASRAPGQVRWMDQPQHF; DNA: TGTGCCAGTAGAGCGCCTGGACAGGTAAGATGGATGGATCAGCCCCAGCATTTT
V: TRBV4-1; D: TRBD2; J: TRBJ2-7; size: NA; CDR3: CASSSAQLAGGYEQYF; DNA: TGCGCCAGCAGCTCCGCACAACTAGCGGGAGGGTACGAGCAGTACTTC
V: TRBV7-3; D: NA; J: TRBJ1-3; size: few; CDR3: CASSLTGAGTGNTIYF; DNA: TGTGCCAGCAGCTTAACGGGGGCAGGGACTGGAAACACCATATATTTT
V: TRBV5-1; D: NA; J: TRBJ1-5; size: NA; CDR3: CASSLQGNNQPQHF; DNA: TGCGCCAGCAGCCTGCAGGGAAACAATCAGCCCCAGCATTTT
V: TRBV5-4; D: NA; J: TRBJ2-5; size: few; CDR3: CASSLVGEETQYF; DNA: TGTGCCAGCAGCTTGGTCGGGGAAGAGACCCAGTACTTC
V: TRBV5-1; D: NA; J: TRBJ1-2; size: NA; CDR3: CASSTPGGDGYTF; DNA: TGCGCCAGCAGCACCCCGGGGGGGGACGGCTACACCTTC
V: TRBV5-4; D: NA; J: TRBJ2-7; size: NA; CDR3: CASSPEGYREQYF; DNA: TGTGCCAGCAGCCCGGAGGGGTACCGCGAGCAGTACTTC
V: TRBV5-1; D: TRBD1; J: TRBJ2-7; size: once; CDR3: CASSLSPGTGAYEQYF; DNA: TGCGCCAGCAGCCTGAGCCCCGGGACAGGGGCTTACGAGCAGTACTTC
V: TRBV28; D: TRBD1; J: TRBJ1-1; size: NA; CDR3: CASSLWRDRFNTEAFF; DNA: TGTGCCAGCAGTTTATGGAGGGACAGATTTAACACTGAAGCTTTCTTT
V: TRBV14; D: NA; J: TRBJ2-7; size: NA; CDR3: CASSQTIQGFGSYEQYF; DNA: TGTGCCAGCAGCCAAACCATCCAGGGTTTTGGATCCTACGAGCAGTACTTC
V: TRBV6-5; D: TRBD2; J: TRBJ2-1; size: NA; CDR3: CASSTLAGDYNEQFF; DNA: TGTGCCAGCAGTACCCTAGCGGGAGATTACAATGAGCAGTTCTTC
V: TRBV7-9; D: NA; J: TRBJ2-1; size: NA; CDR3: CSLGLEQFF; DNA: TGTTCCCTCGGTCTCGAGCAGTTCTTC
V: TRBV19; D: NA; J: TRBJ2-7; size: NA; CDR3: CASSASVAYEQYF; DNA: TGTGCCAGTAGTGCGTCCGTAGCCTACGAGCAGTACTTC
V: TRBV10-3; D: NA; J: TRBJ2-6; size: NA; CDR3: CAISPTQGGRSGANVLTF; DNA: TGTGCCATCAGCCCAACCCAGGGGGGCCGCTCTGGGGCCAACGTCCTGACTTTC
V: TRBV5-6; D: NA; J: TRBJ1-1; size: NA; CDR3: CASSWAAGNTEAFF; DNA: TGTGCCAGCAGCTGGGCGGCGGGAAACACTGAAGCTTTCTTT
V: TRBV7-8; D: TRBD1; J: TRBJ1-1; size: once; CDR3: CASSLRDRGGEAFF; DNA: TGTGCCAGCAGCTTGCGGGACAGGGGCGGTGAAGCTTTCTTT
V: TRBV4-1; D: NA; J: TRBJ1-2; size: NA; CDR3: CASSQGGAGRGYTF; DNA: TGCGCCAGCAGCCAAGGTGGTGCGGGTCGTGGCTACACCTTC
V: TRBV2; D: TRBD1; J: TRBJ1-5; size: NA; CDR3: CASSEALTGAEGPQHF; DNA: TGTGCCAGCAGTGAAGCGCTTACAGGGGCTGAGGGACCCCAGCATTTT